This T cell receptor (beta chain) appears in the sequencing data of a study of blood T cell repertoires in COVID-19. Whole-study context: Material from acute and convalescent COVID-19 was sourced from the United States, Italy and Spain. PBMCs, B-cell-depleted T cells, or T cells were the source of the cDNA or gDNA that made up the material.

Seattle-derived patients entered the study during active infection and were followed longitudinally. The method was immunoSEQ multiplex PCR; TCRdb's version includes in-frame clones alone and lacks a portion of them. The data contain 200,000 to 250,000 clones, approximately 85% of them singletons. Sequenced material: peripheral blood. The TCR comes from a woman in her sixties or seventies with COVID-19, enrolled during active disease.

The CDR3 spells CASSTHRGLGYTF. Here the CDR3 DNA reads TGTGCCAGTAGTACTCACAGGGGGCTTGGCTACACCTTC. The V call is TRBV19, the J call TRBJ1-2, with TRBD1 matching 9 bases. The junction had 4 bases not matched to a gene; V was cut back by 4 bases and J by 7 bases. The CDR3 has 13 amino acids. Germline values: CDR1 LNHDA, CDR2 SQIVND (reference sequence). Filled out from reference TRBV19 and TRBJ1-2, the complete variable domain reads DGGITQSPKYLFRKEGQNVTLSCEQNLNHDAMYWYRQDPGQGLRLIYYSQIVNDFQKGDIAEGYSVSREKKESFPLTVTSAQKNPTAFYLCASSTHRGLGYTFGSGTRLTVV.